The 4 T cell receptor beta chains given below trace back to one sample, sequenced in a study of T-cell memory formation after mild COVID-19. TCRdb re-called the 5' RACE reads through MiXCR, storing one row per CDR3 protein. Here the sample spans about 560,000 distinct CDR3 sequences, less than 25% being singletons. Source material: PBMCs or a T cell subset sorted from them (not recorded which). These receptors were taken from an adult woman who had mild COVID-19 (a few samples of this study predate the infection). Cell type and time point are not known.

This clonotype was detected ten times or more. The rearrangement joins TRBV7-3 to TRBJ1-1; D ambiguous. Germline CDR1 and CDR2: SGHTA and FQGTGA. The CDR3 covers 13 residues. Trimming removed 4 bases at V and 0 bases at J, with 6 bases between. Written as DNA, the CDR3 is TGTGCCAGCAGCTCGACGGTGAACACTGAAGCTTTCTTT. Encoded protein: CASSSTVNTEAFF.

J is TRBJ1-1 and V is TRBV4-2; D gene ambiguous. The germline V and J ends were trimmed by 0 bases and 1 base, with 9 bases remaining between them. This CDR3 is built from 15 residues. Germline V lookup: CDR1 LGHNA, CDR2 YNFKEQ. The CDR3 region has the DNA TGTGCCAGCAGCCAAGAGCCAGGATGGAACACTGAAGCTTTCTTT. It translates to CASSQEPGWNTEAFF.

This clonotype was seen at least ten times. The J gene is TRBJ1-1, the V gene TRBV20-1, with 9 bases that match TRBD1. J gave up 0 bases and V 4 bases, and 9 bases lay outside the gene matches. The germline CDR1 and CDR2 sequences are DFQATT and SNEGSKA (reference sequence). The CDR3 loop spans 16 amino acids. CDR3 in DNA: TGCAGTGCTACCGGGACAGGGAGTACATTGAACACTGAAGCTTTCTTT. Its protein is CSATGTGSTLNTEAFF.

The chain combines TRBV6-1 with TRBJ1-1, with D tentatively TRBD1 (5 bases). The CDR3 consists of 11 residues. Germline-derived CDR1 and CDR2 are MNHNS and SASEGT. The V end was cut by 8 bases, the J end by 6 bases, with 10 bases between. CDR3 protein: CASPGSAEAFF. CDR3 sequence (DNA): TGTGCCAGCCCAGGGAGCGCTGAAGCTTTCTTT.